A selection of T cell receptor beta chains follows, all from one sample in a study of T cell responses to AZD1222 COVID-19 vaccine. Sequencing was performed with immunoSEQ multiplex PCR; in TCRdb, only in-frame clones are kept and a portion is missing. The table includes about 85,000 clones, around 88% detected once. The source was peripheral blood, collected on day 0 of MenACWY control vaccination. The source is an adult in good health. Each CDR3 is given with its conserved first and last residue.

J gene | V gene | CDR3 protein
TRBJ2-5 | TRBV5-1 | CASSLRTDQETQYF
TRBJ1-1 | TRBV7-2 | CASSLTLGEAFF
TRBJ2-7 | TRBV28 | CASRGLLEQYF
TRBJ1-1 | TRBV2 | CASGGQGFTEAFF
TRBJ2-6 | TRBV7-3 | CASSLDTGANVLTF
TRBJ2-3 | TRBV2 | CASAGEGTDTQYF
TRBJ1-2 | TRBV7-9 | CASSPYGTGFNYGYTF
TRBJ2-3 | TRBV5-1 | CASSPSTDTQYF
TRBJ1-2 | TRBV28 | CASSMTGLSYGYTF
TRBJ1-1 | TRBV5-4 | CASSLVRQGAFIF
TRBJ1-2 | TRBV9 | CASSRGENYGYTF
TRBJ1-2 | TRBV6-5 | CASSYSGGFNYGYTF
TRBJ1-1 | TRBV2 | CASSPGRILGVGNTEAFF
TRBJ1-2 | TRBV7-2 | CASSLGTRDRGYGYTF
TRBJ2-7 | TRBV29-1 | CSVGGAGAQFEQYF
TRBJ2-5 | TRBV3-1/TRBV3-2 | CASSQEIAGSTETQYF
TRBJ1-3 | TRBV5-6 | CASSLYRRSGNTIYF
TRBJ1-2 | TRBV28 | CASSPPLGTGGGYTF
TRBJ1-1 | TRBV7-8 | CASSRRGYTEAFF
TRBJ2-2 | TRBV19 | CASSISGLAWNTGELFF
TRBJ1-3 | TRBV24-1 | CATSDPGRYGNTIYF
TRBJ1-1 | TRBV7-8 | CASSHSIRGRDTEAFF
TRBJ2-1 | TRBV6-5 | CASTQDRGQADEQFF
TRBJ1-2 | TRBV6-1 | CASSDLYGYTF
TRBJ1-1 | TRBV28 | CASSPRGRKDSSEAFF
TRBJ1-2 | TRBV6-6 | CASSSGGPYGYTF
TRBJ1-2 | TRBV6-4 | CASSGGSGGYTF
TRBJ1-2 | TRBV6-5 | CASRQGTSDGYTF
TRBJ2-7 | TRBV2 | CASRRMTDSSYEQYF
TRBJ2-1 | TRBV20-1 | CSARVGNEQFF
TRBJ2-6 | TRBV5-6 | CASSRTGGSGANVLTF
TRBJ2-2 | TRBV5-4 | CASSLAGVVNTGELFF
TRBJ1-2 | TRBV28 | CASSLVLSRHLPIYTF
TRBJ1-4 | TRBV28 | CASSSVTQGIGEKLFF
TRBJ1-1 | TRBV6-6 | CASSYSDSEAFF
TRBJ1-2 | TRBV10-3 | CAISEAVPGYTF
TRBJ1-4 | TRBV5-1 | CASSLSGIANEKLFF
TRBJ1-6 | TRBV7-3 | CASGRTGISPLHF
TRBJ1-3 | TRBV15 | CATSGGPNRATIYF
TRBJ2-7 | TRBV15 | CATSREASYEQYF
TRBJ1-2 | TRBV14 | CASSQEMGGSGGGYTF
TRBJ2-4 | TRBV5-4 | CASSLATESKNIQYF
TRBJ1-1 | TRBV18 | CASSPRDSSLNTEAFF
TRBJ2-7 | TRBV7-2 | CASSSQGWGEQYF
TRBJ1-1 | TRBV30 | CAFGPGDTEAFF
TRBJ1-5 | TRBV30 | CAWSGVGRNQPQHF
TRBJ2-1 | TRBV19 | CASSTGTSDYNEQFF
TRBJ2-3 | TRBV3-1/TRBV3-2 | CASSQDHLISGDTQYF